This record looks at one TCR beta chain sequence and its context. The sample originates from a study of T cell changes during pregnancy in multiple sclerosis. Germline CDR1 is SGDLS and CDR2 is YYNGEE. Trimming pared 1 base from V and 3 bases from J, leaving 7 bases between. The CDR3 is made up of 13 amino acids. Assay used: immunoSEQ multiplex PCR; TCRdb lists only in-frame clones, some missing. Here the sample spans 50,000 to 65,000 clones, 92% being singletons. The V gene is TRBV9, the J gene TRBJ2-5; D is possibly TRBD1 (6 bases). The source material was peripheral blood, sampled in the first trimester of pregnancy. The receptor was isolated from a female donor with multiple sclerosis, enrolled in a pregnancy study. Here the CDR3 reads CASSVQGKETQYF. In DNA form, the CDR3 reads TGTGCCAGCAGCGTACAGGGGAAAGAGACCCAGTACTTC.